The 3 T cell receptor beta chains presented below share a single source sample, sequenced in a study of T cells expressing NK-cell markers. For each CDR3 protein, TCRdb gives one entry from its re-call of the 5' RACE reads, without DNA. The sample holds 350,000 to 450,000 distinct CDR3 sequences. Input material: blood T cells: a sorted CD56 or NKG2C T cell subset, CD4+ or CD8+ T cells, or bulk PBMC T cells (not recorded which). These receptors were obtained from a man aged 18 to 69 in good health.

The chain carries TRBV12-3 or TRBV12-4 and TRBJ1-2; with no DNA, the TCRdb D assignment of TRBD1 cannot be verified. CDR3 length equals 13 residues. This CDR3 reads CASTWGGASGYTF.

This sequence joins TRBV29-1 and TRBJ2-1; TCRdb designates TRBD2, a call that cannot be tested without DNA. The CDR3 is 13 residues long. CDR1 and CDR2 (germline): SQVTM, ANQGSEA. The CDR3 spells CSADRAGDNEQFF.

The CDR3 loop is CASSLGGRVGETQYF. The chain carries TRBV5-1 and TRBJ2-5; lacking DNA, the TRBD1 call made by TCRdb goes unchecked. CDR1 is SGHRS, CDR2 YFSETQ, per germline. The CDR3 has 15 amino acids.